The TCR beta chain under discussion was sequenced for a study of beta chain features in type 1 diabetes. Study-level findings and limits: Patients with Type 1 diabetes showed moderately but significantly shorter TCRB CDR3s in all four CD4+ subsets. cDNA-based sequencing might over-represent cells highly expressing TCR.

In this sample, this clone turned up a few times. Its antigen is unidentified. Isolated RNA was reverse transcribed in full, so expressed TCRB transcripts were sequenced. An average of around 3.5 million reads was obtained for naive, central memory and regulatory T cell samples. Profiled with immunoSEQ multiplex PCR; TCRdb holds only in-frame clones, not every one. The sample lists some 160,000 clones; 8.5% to 10% were seen once. Sequences were obtained from central memory CD4+ T cells from blood. The sequence derives from a woman younger than 45 with type 1 diabetes.

CDR3 sequence reads: CASSEQGSGSLGEQFF. CDR3 coding DNA: TGTGCCAGCAGCGAACAGGGTAGCGGGAGTTTGGGTGAGCAGTTCTTC. V and J are TRBV7-6 and TRBJ2-1, with 9 bases identical to TRBD2. Trimming at V came to 5 bases and at J to 9 bases, leaving 14 bases not matched to a gene. Germline V gives CDR1 SGHVS, CDR2 FNYEAQ. The CDR3 is 16 residues long.